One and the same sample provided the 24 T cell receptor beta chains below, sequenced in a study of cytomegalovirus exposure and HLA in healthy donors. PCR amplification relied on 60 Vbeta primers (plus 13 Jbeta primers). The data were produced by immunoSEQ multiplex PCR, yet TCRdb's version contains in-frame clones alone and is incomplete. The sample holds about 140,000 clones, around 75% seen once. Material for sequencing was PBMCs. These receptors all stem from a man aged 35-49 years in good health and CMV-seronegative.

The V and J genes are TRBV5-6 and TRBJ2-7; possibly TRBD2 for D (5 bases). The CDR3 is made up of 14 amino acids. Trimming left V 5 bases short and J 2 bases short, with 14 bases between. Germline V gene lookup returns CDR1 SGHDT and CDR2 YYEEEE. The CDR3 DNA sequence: TGTGCCAGCAGGCCACGACTAAACACCTACGAGCAGTACTTC. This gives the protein CASRPRLNTYEQYF.

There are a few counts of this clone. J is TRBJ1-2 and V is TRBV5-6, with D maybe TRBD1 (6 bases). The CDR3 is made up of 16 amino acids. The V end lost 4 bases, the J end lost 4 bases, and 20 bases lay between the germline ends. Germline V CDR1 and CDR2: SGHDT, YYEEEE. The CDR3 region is CASSEDSLGDLYGYTF. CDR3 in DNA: TGTGCCAGCAGCGAGGACAGTCTGGGGGACCTCTATGGCTACACCTTC. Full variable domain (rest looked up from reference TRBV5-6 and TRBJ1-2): DAGVTQSPTHLIKTRGQQVTLRCSPKSGHDTVSWYQQALGQGPQFIFQYYEEEERQRGNFPDRFSGHQFPNYSSELNVNALLLGDSALYLCASSEDSLGDLYGYTFGSGTRLTVV.

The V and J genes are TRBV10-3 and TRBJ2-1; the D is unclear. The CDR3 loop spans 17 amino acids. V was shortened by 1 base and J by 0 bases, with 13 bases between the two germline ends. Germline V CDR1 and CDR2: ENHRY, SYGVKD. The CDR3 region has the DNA TGTGCCATCAGTGAGTACGAGGTCCTGAGCTCCTACAATGAGCAGTTCTTC. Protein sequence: CAISEYEVLSSYNEQFF.

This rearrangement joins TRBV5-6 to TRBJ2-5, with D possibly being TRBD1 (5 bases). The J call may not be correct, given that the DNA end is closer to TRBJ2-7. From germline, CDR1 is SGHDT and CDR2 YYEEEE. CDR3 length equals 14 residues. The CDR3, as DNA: TGTGCCAGCAGCTTTAGGGGCCTAGATTACGAGCAGTACTTC. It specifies CASSFRGLDYEQYF.

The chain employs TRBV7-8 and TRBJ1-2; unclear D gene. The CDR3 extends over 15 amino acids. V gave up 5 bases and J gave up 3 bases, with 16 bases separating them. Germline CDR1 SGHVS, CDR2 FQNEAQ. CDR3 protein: CASSPRSGVYYGYTF. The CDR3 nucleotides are TGTGCCAGCAGCCCCCGGTCCGGTGTCTACTATGGCTACACCTTC.

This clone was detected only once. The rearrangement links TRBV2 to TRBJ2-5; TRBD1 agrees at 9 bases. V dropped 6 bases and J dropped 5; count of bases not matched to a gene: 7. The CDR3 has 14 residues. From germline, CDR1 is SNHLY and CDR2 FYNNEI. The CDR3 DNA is TGTGCCAGCAGCGTGACAGGGGGTGGGGAGACCCAGTACTTC. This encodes CASSVTGGGETQYF.

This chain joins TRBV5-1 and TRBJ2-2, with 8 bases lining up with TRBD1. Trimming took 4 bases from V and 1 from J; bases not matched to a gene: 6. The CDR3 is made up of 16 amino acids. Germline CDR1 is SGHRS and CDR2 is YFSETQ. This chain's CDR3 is CASSAPGTGNTGELFF. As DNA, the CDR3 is TGCGCCAGCAGCGCCCCCGGGACAGGGAACACCGGGGAGCTGTTTTTT. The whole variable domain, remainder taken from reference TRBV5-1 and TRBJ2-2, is KAGVTQTPRYLIKTRGQQVTLSCSPISGHRSVSWYQQTPGQGLQFLFEYFSETQRNKGNFPGRFSGRQFSNSRSEMNVSTLELGDSALYLCASSAPGTGNTGELFFGEGSRLTVL.

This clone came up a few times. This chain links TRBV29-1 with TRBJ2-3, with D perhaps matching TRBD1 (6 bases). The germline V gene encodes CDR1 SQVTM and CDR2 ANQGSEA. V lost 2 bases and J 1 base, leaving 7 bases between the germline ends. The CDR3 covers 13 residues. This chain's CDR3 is CSVEPGGTDTQYF. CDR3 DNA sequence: TGCAGCGTTGAACCAGGGGGCACAGATACGCAGTATTTT.

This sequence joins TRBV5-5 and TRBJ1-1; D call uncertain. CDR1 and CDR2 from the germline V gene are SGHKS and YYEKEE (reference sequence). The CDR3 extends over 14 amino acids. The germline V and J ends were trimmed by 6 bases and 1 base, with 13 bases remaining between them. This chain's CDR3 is CASMIEAANTEAFF. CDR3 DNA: TGTGCCAGCATGATCGAGGCGGCGAACACTGAAGCTTTCTTT.

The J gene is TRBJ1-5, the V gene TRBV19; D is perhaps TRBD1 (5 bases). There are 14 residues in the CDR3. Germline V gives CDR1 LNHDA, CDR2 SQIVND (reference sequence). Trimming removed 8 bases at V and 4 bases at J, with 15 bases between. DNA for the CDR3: TGTGCCAGTTCCTCTAGTGGGGGGAATCAGCCCCAGCATTTT. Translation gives CASSSSGGNQPQHF.

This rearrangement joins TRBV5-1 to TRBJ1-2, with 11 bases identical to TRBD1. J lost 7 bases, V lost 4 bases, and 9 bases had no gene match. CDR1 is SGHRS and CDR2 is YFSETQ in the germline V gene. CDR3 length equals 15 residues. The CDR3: CASSRRTGGACGYTF. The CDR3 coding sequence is TGCGCCAGCAGCCGACGGACAGGGGGCGCTTGTGGCTACACCTTC. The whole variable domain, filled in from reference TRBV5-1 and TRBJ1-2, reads KAGVTQTPRYLIKTRGQQVTLSCSPISGHRSVSWYQQTPGQGLQFLFEYFSETQRNKGNFPGRFSGRQFSNSRSEMNVSTLELGDSALYLCASSRRTGGACGYTFGSGTRLTVV.

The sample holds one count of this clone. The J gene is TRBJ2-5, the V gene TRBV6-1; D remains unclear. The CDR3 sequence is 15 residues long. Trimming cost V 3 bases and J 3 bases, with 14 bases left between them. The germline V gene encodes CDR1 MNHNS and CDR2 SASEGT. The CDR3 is CASSDPDSYKETQYF. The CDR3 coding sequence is TGTGCCAGCAGTGACCCCGATTCTTACAAAGAGACCCAGTACTTC.

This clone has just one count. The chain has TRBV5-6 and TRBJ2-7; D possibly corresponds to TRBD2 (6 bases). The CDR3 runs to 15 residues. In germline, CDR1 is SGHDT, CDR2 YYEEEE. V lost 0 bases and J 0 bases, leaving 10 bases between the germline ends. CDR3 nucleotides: TGTGCCAGCAGCTTGGGACTAGGTGCCTCCTACGAGCAGTACTTC. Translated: CASSLGLGASYEQYF.

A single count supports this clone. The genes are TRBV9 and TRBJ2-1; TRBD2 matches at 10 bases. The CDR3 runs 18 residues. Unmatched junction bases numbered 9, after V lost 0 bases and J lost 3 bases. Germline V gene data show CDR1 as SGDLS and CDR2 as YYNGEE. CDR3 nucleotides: TGTGCCAGCAGCGTAGCCAGCGGGGGGGCGCTGGACTACAATGAGCAGTTCTTC. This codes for CASSVASGGALDYNEQFF.

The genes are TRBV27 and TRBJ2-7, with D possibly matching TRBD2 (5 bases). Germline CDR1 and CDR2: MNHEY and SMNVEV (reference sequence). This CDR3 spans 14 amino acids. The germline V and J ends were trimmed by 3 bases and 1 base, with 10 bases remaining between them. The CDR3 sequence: CASSFSGWSYEQYF. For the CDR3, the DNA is TGTGCCAGCAGTTTTTCGGGGTGGTCCTACGAGCAGTACTTC.

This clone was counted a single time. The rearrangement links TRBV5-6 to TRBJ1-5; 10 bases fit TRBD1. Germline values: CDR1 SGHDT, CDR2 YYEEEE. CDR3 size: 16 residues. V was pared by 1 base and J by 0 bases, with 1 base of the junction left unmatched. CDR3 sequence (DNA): TGTGCCAGCAGCTTGAGGACAGGGGGTAGCAATCAGCCCCAGCATTTT. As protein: CASSLRTGGSNQPQHF.

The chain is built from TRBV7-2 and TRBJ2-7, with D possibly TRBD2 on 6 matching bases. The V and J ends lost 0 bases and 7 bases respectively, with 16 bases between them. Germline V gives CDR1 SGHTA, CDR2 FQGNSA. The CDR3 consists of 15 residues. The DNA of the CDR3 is TGTGCCAGCAGCTTAGCGGGCGCGGGAAATGGAGAGCAGTACTTC. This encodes CASSLAGAGNGEQYF.

CDR3 sequence: CASSFLQGINTEAFF. In DNA form, the CDR3 reads TGTGCCAGCAGCTTCCTCCAGGGTATAAACACTGAAGCTTTCTTT. The gene calls are TRBV7-9 and TRBJ1-1; D possibly corresponds to TRBD1 (5 bases). Deletions cut 3 bases from V and 2 bases from J, with 13 bases between. Germline V gene sequence: CDR1 SEHNR, CDR2 FQNEAQ (reference sequence). CDR3 size: 15 residues.

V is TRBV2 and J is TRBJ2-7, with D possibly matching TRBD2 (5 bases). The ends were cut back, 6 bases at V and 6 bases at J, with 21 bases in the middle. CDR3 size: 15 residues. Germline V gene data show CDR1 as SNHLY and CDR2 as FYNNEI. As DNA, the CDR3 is TGTGCCAGCAGGGTGGGTCCGAGCAGCGAGGGCGAGCAGTACTTC. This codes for CASRVGPSSEGEQYF.

CDR3 residues: CASSEVITLSGNTIYF. CDR3 coding DNA: TGTGCCAGCAGTGAAGTCATAACTCTCTCTGGAAACACCATATATTTT. The chain uses TRBV6-1 and TRBJ1-3; D gene ambiguous. Germline V gives CDR1 MNHNS, CDR2 SASEGT. The V end lost 1 base, the J end lost 0 bases, and 10 bases lay between the germline ends. The length of the CDR3 is 16 residues.

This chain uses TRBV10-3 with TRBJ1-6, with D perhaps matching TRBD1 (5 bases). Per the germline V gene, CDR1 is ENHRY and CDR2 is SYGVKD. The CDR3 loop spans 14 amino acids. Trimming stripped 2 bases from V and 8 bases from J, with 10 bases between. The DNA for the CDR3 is TGTGCCATCAGTGAGATCGAAGGGGATTCACCCCTCCACTTT. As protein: CAISEIEGDSPLHF.

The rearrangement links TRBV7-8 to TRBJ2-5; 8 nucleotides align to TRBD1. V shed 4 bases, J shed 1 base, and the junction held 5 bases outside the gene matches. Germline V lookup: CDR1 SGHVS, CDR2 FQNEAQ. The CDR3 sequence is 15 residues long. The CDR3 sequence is CASSYQGTGQETQYF. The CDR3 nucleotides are TGTGCCAGCAGCTACCAGGGGACAGGCCAAGAGACCCAGTACTTC. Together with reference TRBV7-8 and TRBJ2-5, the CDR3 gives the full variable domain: GAGVSQSPRYKVAKRGQDVALRCDPISGHVSLFWYQQALGQGPEFLTYFQNEAQLDKSGLPSDRFFAERPEGSVSTLKIQRTQQEDSAVYLCASSYQGTGQETQYFGPGTRLLVL.

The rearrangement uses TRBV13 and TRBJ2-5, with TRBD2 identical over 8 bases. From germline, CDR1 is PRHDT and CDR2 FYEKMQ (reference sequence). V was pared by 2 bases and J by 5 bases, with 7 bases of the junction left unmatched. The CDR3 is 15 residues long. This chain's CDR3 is CASSLKAGAYETQYF. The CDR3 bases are TGTGCCAGCAGCTTAAAAGCGGGGGCTTATGAGACCCAGTACTTC.

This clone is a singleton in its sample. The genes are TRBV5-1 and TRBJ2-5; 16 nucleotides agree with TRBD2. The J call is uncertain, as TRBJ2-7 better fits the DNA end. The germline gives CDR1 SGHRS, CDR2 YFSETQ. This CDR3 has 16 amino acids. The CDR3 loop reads CASSGTSGGAAYEQYF. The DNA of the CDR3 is TGCGCCAGCAGCGGGACTAGCGGGGGGGCCGCCTACGAGCAGTACTTC.